The 32 T cell receptor beta chains below all came from one sample that was sequenced in a study of T cell responses to AZD1222 COVID-19 vaccine. Data came from immunoSEQ multiplex PCR; TCRdb stores just in-frame clones and leaves some out. The sample has under 130,000 clones, 87% seen once. Specimen: peripheral blood, collected 28 days after the second AZD1222 dose. The receptor set was obtained from an adult who received the AZD1222 COVID-19 vaccine.

This clone was found once. The chain couples TRBV3-1 (or the pseudogene TRBV3-2) to TRBJ1-5; D may be TRBD1 (5 bases). V gave up 0 bases and J gave up 9 bases, with 15 bases separating them. Germline V gene sequence: CDR1 LGHDT, CDR2 YNNKEL (reference sequence). The CDR3 totals 15 residues. CDR3 DNA sequence: TGTGCCAGCAGCCAAGATTTCGGGGGTTCTTGGCCCCAGCATTTT. It is translated as CASSQDFGGSWPQHF.

The chain recombines TRBV19 with TRBJ1-4; no firm D call. This CDR3 spans 14 amino acids. V lost 3 bases and J lost 8, with 13 bases in between. Germline CDR1 and CDR2: LNHDA and SQIVND (reference sequence). The CDR3 sequence is CASSILTRGEKLFF. The CDR3 DNA reads as TGTGCCAGTAGTATCTTGACCCGGGGAGAAAAACTGTTTTTT.

The rearrangement uses TRBV18 and TRBJ2-2; D call uncertain. This CDR3 has 15 residues. Trimming left V 2 bases short and J 3 bases short, with 10 bases between. Per germline, CDR1 KGHSH and CDR2 LQKENI. CDR3 bases: TGTGCCAGCTCACCAAAAAGCGTAGACACCGGGGAGCTGTTTTTT. Its translation is CASSPKSVDTGELFF.

This rearrangement joins TRBV18 to TRBJ2-7; 8 bases are a match to TRBD1. Per germline, CDR1 KGHSH and CDR2 LQKENI. After removal of 6 bases from V and 6 bases from J, the junction contained 19 bases not matched to a gene. CDR3 length equals 17 residues. The CDR3 reads CASSSWGTGLLDGEQYF. In DNA form, the CDR3 reads TGTGCCAGCTCCTCCTGGGGGACAGGCCTATTGGATGGCGAGCAGTACTTC.

V and J are TRBV10-3 and TRBJ2-4; either TRBD1 or TRBD2 may fit D (5 bases each). Germline CDR1 reads ENHRY; CDR2 reads SYGVKD. V was pared by 2 bases and J by 6 bases, with 14 bases between. This CDR3 is 15 amino acids long. The CDR3 spells CAISEGGGLGNIQYF. As DNA, the CDR3 is TGTGCCATCAGTGAGGGTGGGGGTTTGGGAAACATTCAGTACTTC.

The rearrangement joins TRBV9 to TRBJ2-3; D ambiguous. Germline V gives CDR1 SGDLS, CDR2 YYNGEE. Trimming left V 3 bases short and J 5 bases short, with 13 bases between. The CDR3 has 14 residues. This CDR3 reads CASSALGRLDTQYF. The CDR3 DNA is TGTGCCAGCAGCGCCCTTGGACGATTAGATACGCAGTATTTT. Complete variable domain (other parts from reference TRBV9 and TRBJ2-3): DSGVTQTPKHLITATGQRVTLRCSPRSGDLSVYWYQQSLDQGLQFLIQYYNGEERAKGNILERFSAQQFPDLHSELNLSSLELGDSALYFCASSALGRLDTQYFGPGTRLTVL.

The chain uses TRBV29-1 and TRBJ1-5, with D unresolved. In germline, CDR1 is SQVTM, CDR2 ANQGSEA. Trimming removed 6 bases from V and 0 bases from J, with 9 bases in between. The CDR3 loop spans 13 amino acids. CDR3 sequence: CSVGGGSNQPQHF. CDR3 DNA: TGCAGCGTCGGTGGAGGTAGCAATCAGCCCCAGCATTTT.

The CDR3, as DNA: TGCGCCAGCAGATTTGACAGGCCCCAAGAGACCCAGTACTTC. Its protein product is CASRFDRPQETQYF. The chain uses TRBV5-1 and TRBJ2-5; D is possibly TRBD1 (6 bases). CDR1 and CDR2 from the germline V gene are SGHRS and YFSETQ. This CDR3 has 14 amino acids. V lost 5 bases and J lost 1, with 12 bases in between.

The rearrangement joins TRBV29-1 to TRBJ1-2; 10 bases fit TRBD1. This CDR3 contains 13 residues. Germline V gene lookup returns CDR1 SQVTM and CDR2 ANQGSEA. V shed 6 bases, J shed 10 bases, and the junction held 11 bases outside the gene matches. The CDR3 spells CSVENRDRGSYTF. The CDR3 DNA follows: TGCAGCGTCGAGAACCGGGACAGGGGTTCCTACACCTTC.

The V and J genes are TRBV6-5 and TRBJ2-7, with D tentatively TRBD1 (6 bases). Germline V gene data show CDR1 as MNHEY and CDR2 as SVGAGI. The CDR3 runs to 15 residues. The V gene lost 5 bases and the J gene lost 2 bases, with 16 bases spanning the gap. This chain's CDR3 is CASSRSRGSTYEQYF. CDR3 coding DNA: TGTGCCAGCAGTCGCTCCAGGGGAAGTACCTACGAGCAGTACTTC.

The J gene is TRBJ1-6, the V gene TRBV21-1. TRBV21-1 represents a pseudogene. The CDR3 has 17 amino acids. DNA for the CDR3: TGTGCCAGCAGCAAAAAAAACGGAAGCTCCTATAATTCACCCCTCCACTTT. As protein: CASSKKNGSSYNSPLHF.

As DNA, the CDR3 is TGTGCCAGCTCACCATCCAGCGAGGATGAGCAGTTCTTC. It encodes CASSPSSEDEQFF. The chain employs TRBV18 and TRBJ2-1; no definite D call. This CDR3 is 13 amino acids long. CDR1 and CDR2 from the germline V gene are KGHSH and LQKENI. V was pared by 2 bases and J by 8 bases, with 10 bases between.

This clone was recorded only once. The V and J genes are TRBV2 and TRBJ1-6; a possible D gene is TRBD1 (5 bases). V lost 7 bases to trimming and J lost 5 bases, with 15 bases between them. Germline CDR1 SNHLY, CDR2 FYNNEI. This CDR3 contains 15 residues. The CDR3 DNA sequence: TGTGCCAGCAAAAAAACAGGTTTAGATAATTCACCCCTCCACTTT. This sequence encodes CASKKTGLDNSPLHF.

J is TRBJ2-6 and V is TRBV6-1, with D unclear. This CDR3 contains 16 residues. V was pared by 3 bases and J by 0 bases, with 9 bases between. CDR1 is MNHNS and CDR2 is SASEGT in the germline V gene. CDR3 in amino acids: CASSDGSGSGANVLTF. In nucleotides, the CDR3 is TGTGCCAGCAGTGACGGGTCCGGCTCTGGGGCCAACGTCCTGACTTTC.

V and J are TRBV10-2 and TRBJ2-2; 10 positions match TRBD2. The CDR3 sequence is 16 residues long. The V and J ends lost 7 bases and 6 bases, in that order; junction bases with no gene match: 11. CDR1 and CDR2 from the germline V gene are WSHSY and SAAADI. CDR3 bases: TGCGCCAGCACGTCCCGTCGAGCGGGAGGGCCCGGGGAGCTGTTTTTT. Amino acids: CASTSRRAGGPGELFF.

The CDR3 sequence is CASSPGSTDTQYF. The CDR3 region has the DNA TGTGCCAGCAGTCCTGGGAGCACAGATACGCAGTATTTT. The genes are TRBV28 and TRBJ2-3; no clear D. V shed 5 bases and J shed 0 bases, with 6 bases lying between them. The CDR3 contains 13 residues. Germline lookup yields CDR1 MDHEN and CDR2 SYDVKM.

The chain couples TRBV7-2 to TRBJ1-2; a weak D match, TRBD1 (6 bases). V shed 0 bases and J shed 6 bases, with 14 bases lying between them. The CDR3 sequence is 15 residues long. CDR1 is SGHTA, CDR2 FQGNSA, per germline. The CDR3 protein is CASSLAGAGGHGYTF. CDR3 DNA sequence: TGTGCCAGCAGCTTAGCCGGGGCGGGGGGGCATGGCTACACCTTC.

The chain couples TRBV10-3 to TRBJ2-2; D may be TRBD2 (5 bases). Trimming took off 6 bases at V and 0 bases at J, with 14 bases between the two ends. Germline V gene lookup returns CDR1 ENHRY and CDR2 SYGVKD. The CDR3 contains 16 residues. CDR3 sequence: CAIRRSSGSNTGELFF. DNA for the CDR3: TGTGCCATCAGGAGATCCAGCGGATCGAACACCGGGGAGCTGTTTTTT.

The chain has TRBV3-1 (or the pseudogene TRBV3-2) and TRBJ1-4, with TRBD1 identical over 8 bases. Trimming removed 8 bases from V and 6 bases from J; junction bases left unmatched: 8. This CDR3 is 14 amino acids long. Germline CDR1 reads LGHDT; CDR2 reads YNNKEL (reference sequence). The CDR3 DNA reads TGTGCCAGCGGACTACAGGGGGGGGATGAAAAACTGTTTTTT. This encodes CASGLQGGDEKLFF.

This clone has just one count. The chain employs TRBV19 and TRBJ2-1; 10 bases agree with TRBD2. V shed 2 bases, J shed 0 bases, and the junction held 7 bases outside the gene matches. The CDR3 is 18 residues long. CDR1 and CDR2 from the germline V gene are LNHDA and SQIVND (reference sequence). In DNA, the CDR3 is TGTGCCAGTAGTATAACCTTTAGCGGGAGGAGCTCCTACAATGAGCAGTTCTTC. This codes for CASSITFSGRSSYNEQFF.

The chain uses TRBV28 and TRBJ1-1; D unresolved. Germline V gene lookup returns CDR1 MDHEN and CDR2 SYDVKM. The ends were cut back, 8 bases at V and 5 bases at J, with 24 bases in the middle. This CDR3 is 16 amino acids long. CDR3 bases: TGTGCCAGCCTAGCACAGCCCCCGTTCGTTGGAACTGAAGCTTTCTTT. Protein: CASLAQPPFVGTEAFF. Supplemented by reference TRBV28 and TRBJ1-1, the full variable domain reads DVKVTQSSRYLVKRTGEKVFLECVQDMDHENMFWYRQDPGLGLRLIYFSYDVKMKEKGDIPEGYSVSREKKERFSLILESASTNQTSMYLCASLAQPPFVGTEAFFGQGTRLTVV.

This sequence joins TRBV3-1 (or the pseudogene TRBV3-2) and TRBJ1-2; perhaps TRBD1 as D (5 bases). With 3 bases removed from V and 7 bases from J, the gap between germline ends came to 18 bases. The V gene's germline CDR1 is LGHDT and CDR2 YNNKEL (reference sequence). This CDR3 is 15 amino acids long. The CDR3 is CASSHADGGPGGYTF. As DNA, the CDR3 is TGTGCCAGCAGCCACGCTGACGGGGGTCCGGGTGGCTACACCTTC.

The gene calls are TRBV19 and TRBJ2-2; D call uncertain. The germline CDR1 and CDR2 sequences are LNHDA and SQIVND (reference sequence). The CDR3 spans 12 residues. The V end was cut by 3 bases, the J end by 7 bases, with 6 bases between. The CDR3 reads CASSIRLGELFF. In DNA form, the CDR3 reads TGTGCCAGTAGTATTCGGCTCGGGGAGCTGTTTTTT.

The CDR3 region is CASSFWGSEGSSSLREQYF. CDR3 DNA sequence: TGTGCCAGCAGTTTCTGGGGCTCTGAGGGCTCATCATCCCTACGAGAGCAGTACTTC. The V and J genes are TRBV28 and TRBJ2-7; D may match TRBD1 or TRBD2 (5 bases each). CDR3 length: 19 residues. Germline-derived CDR1 and CDR2 are MDHEN and SYDVKM. V was clipped by 3 bases and J by 7 bases, with 31 bases between them.

The chain joins TRBV28 to TRBJ2-1; D possibly corresponds to TRBD2 (6 bases). Germline loops: CDR1 MDHEN, CDR2 SYDVKM. The CDR3 loop spans 14 amino acids. Trimming removed 2 bases from V and 6 bases from J, with 11 bases in between. The CDR3: CASSLGGVGNEQFF. Written as DNA, the CDR3 is TGTGCCAGCAGTTTAGGCGGGGTAGGCAATGAGCAGTTCTTC.

The chain couples TRBV9 to TRBJ1-2; TRBD1 aligns across 8 bases. V lost 0 bases to trimming and J lost 6 bases; unmatched junction nucleotides: 7. Germline V gene lookup returns CDR1 SGDLS and CDR2 YYNGEE. The CDR3 has 15 amino acids. In nucleotides, the CDR3 is TGTGCCAGCAGCGTAGCCTCAGGGGGCTCGGATGGCTACACCTTC. It encodes CASSVASGGSDGYTF.

This chain connects TRBV20-1 to TRBJ1-4, with unresolved D. The CDR3 is 18 residues long. In germline, CDR1 is DFQATT, CDR2 SNEGSKA (reference sequence). Trimming removed 3 bases from V and 0 bases from J, with 20 bases in between. In nucleotides, the CDR3 is TGCAGTGCTAGTTGGAAGGACGGAAGAGTTGCAACTAATGAAAAACTGTTTTTT. Amino acids: CSASWKDGRVATNEKLFF.

V usage is TRBV24-1 and J usage is TRBJ1-2; maybe TRBD1 (6 bases). Trimming cost V 3 bases and J 4 bases, with 8 bases left between them. The CDR3 covers 13 residues. Germline V gene sequence: CDR1 KGHDR, CDR2 SFDVKD. As DNA, the CDR3 is TGTGCCACCAGTGATGGGACAACCTATGGCTACACCTTC. It translates to CATSDGTTYGYTF.

This chain links TRBV11-3 with TRBJ2-7; TRBD2 matches at 11 bases. The length of the CDR3 is 13 residues. Trimming took 5 bases from V and 7 from J; bases not matched to a gene: 4. Per germline, CDR1 SGHNT and CDR2 YENEEA. CDR3 in DNA: TGTGCCAGCAGCCCGACTAGCGGGACTGAGCAGTACTTC. Translation: CASSPTSGTEQYF. The entire variable domain, with the rest obtained from reference TRBV11-3 and TRBJ2-7, is as follows: EAGVVQSPRYKIIEKKQPVAFWCNPISGHNTLYWYLQNLGQGPELLIRYENEEAVDDSQLPKDRFSAERLKGVDSTLKIQPAELGDSAVYLCASSPTSGTEQYFGPGTRLTVT.

The rearrangement joins TRBV4-2 to TRBJ2-7, with 9 bases aligning to TRBD2. With 0 bases clipped from V and 0 bases from J, the junction kept 3 bases outside the gene matches. Germline V lookup: CDR1 LGHNA, CDR2 YNFKEQ. This CDR3 comprises 16 residues. CDR3 amino acids: CASSQDGSGSSYEQYF. The CDR3 nucleotides read TGTGCCAGCAGCCAAGACGGTAGCGGGAGCTCCTACGAGCAGTACTTC.

This chain joins TRBV6-5 and TRBJ1-2; 8 nucleotides match TRBD1. The CDR3 is 13 amino acids. V shed 3 bases and J 6 bases; nucleotides not matched to a gene: 3. From germline, CDR1 is MNHEY and CDR2 SVGAGI. CDR3 in DNA: TGTGCCAGCAGTTATGCACAGGGGGATGGCTACACCTTC. It encodes CASSYAQGDGYTF.

The gene calls are TRBV19 and TRBJ1-5; 7 nucleotides line up with TRBD1. Germline V lookup: CDR1 LNHDA, CDR2 SQIVND (reference sequence). V trimming: 4 bases; J trimming: 2 bases; junction bases outside the gene matches: 5. The CDR3 covers 15 residues. In nucleotides, the CDR3 is TGTGCCAGTAGTACGACAGGGTTGGGCAATCAGCCCCAGCATTTT. This translates into CASSTTGLGNQPQHF.